Following are 32 T cell receptor beta chains from one sample sequenced in a study of cytotoxic CD8 clonotypes in ibrutinib-treated CLL (dated by TCRdb to the early 2020s). The sample's time point label is to be understood as: approximately 11 months on ibrutinib. Library preparation was by the immunoSEQ multiplex PCR assay. As stored in TCRdb, this immuneACCESS dataset retains in-frame rearrangements with V and J assigned. A fraction of the clones does not appear; measured against another copy, unresolved V genes explain less than half of the discrepancy, and the remainder lacks a known reason. This sample lists roughly 63,000 clones; approximately 62% were detected once. Of the sample, 14% to 15% falls within the top ten clones. The input for sequencing was PBMCs, taken after 12 months of ibrutinib treatment. These receptors were collected from a human donor with chronic lymphocytic leukemia.

This clone showed up just a few times. V gene TRBV7-6 combines with J gene TRBJ1-5; the D gene is possibly TRBD1 (6 bases). The CDR3 runs 15 residues. The germline V gene has CDR1 SGHVS and CDR2 FNYEAQ. V was trimmed by 2 bases and J by 6 bases, leaving 14 bases between them. CDR3 amino acids: CASSLIGGEGQPQHF. The CDR3 bases are TGTGCCAGCAGCTTAATCGGGGGCGAGGGTCAGCCCCAGCATTTT.

The chain joins TRBV5-6 to TRBJ1-3, with D unresolved. Germline V lookup: CDR1 SGHDT, CDR2 YYEEEE. CDR3 length: 14 amino acids. The germline V and J ends were trimmed by 0 bases and 8 bases, with 12 bases remaining between them. CDR3 region: CASSLVTGMHTIYF. CDR3 nucleotides: TGTGCCAGCAGCTTGGTTACTGGGATGCACACCATATATTTT. The whole variable domain, filled in from reference TRBV5-6 and TRBJ1-3, reads DAGVTQSPTHLIKTRGQQVTLRCSPKSGHDTVSWYQQALGQGPQFIFQYYEEEERQRGNFPDRFSGHQFPNYSSELNVNALLLGDSALYLCASSLVTGMHTIYFGEGSWLTVV.

The chain carries TRBV5-1 and TRBJ1-2, with D hard to call. The CDR3 spans 12 residues. Trimming cost V 4 bases and J 5 bases, with 9 bases left between them. The V gene's germline CDR1 is SGHRS and CDR2 YFSETQ. The CDR3, as DNA: TGCGCCAGCAGCGCCGCGGGGTATGGCTACACCTTC. Protein: CASSAAGYGYTF.

The genes are TRBV7-6 and TRBJ2-1; D unclear. CDR3 size: 13 residues. V was trimmed by 1 base and J by 5 bases, leaving 6 bases between them. Germline CDR1 and CDR2: SGHVS and FNYEAQ. CDR3 sequence reads: CASSLGPNNEQFF. In nucleotides, the CDR3 is TGTGCCAGCAGCTTAGGACCTAACAATGAGCAGTTCTTC.

The chain combines TRBV19 with TRBJ1-2; the D gene is possibly TRBD1 (6 bases). Trimming shortened V by 11 bases and J by 7 bases, and 17 bases separated the two germline ends. The CDR3 sequence is 12 residues long. Germline V CDR1 and CDR2: LNHDA, SQIVND (reference sequence). In DNA form, the CDR3 reads TGTGCCGTGAGTGGTTTAGGGGGTGGCTACACCTTC. This translates into CAVSGLGGGYTF.

V gene TRBV5-1 combines with J gene TRBJ2-5; D is undetermined. V lost 2 bases, J lost 5 bases, and 10 bases lay in between. The CDR3 runs 13 residues. Germline-derived CDR1 and CDR2 are SGHRS and YFSETQ. The CDR3: CASSFTTGETQYF. CDR3 in DNA: TGCGCCAGCAGCTTCACGACCGGGGAGACCCAGTACTTC.

V and J are TRBV9 and TRBJ2-5; D is undetermined. Germline assignment: CDR1 SGDLS and CDR2 YYNGEE. Between the trimmed V and J ends, which lost 3 bases and 9 bases, there was a span of 15 bases. The CDR3 has 13 amino acids. CDR3 region: CASSADPFKAQYF. The CDR3 DNA is TGTGCCAGCAGCGCTGACCCTTTCAAGGCCCAGTACTTC.

This chain links TRBV15 with TRBJ2-2; D may be TRBD1 (6 bases). Germline CDR1 reads LNHNV; CDR2 reads YYDKDF (reference sequence). CDR3 length: 14 amino acids. V was cut by 1 base and J by 3 bases, with 6 bases left in between. The CDR3 protein is CATSRGQDTGELFF. The CDR3 nucleotides are TGTGCCACCAGCAGAGGACAGGACACCGGGGAGCTGTTTTTT.

The rearrangement joins TRBV5-6 to TRBJ2-3; TRBD1 might be the D (6 bases). In germline, CDR1 is SGHDT, CDR2 YYEEEE. The CDR3 extends over 14 amino acids. V was trimmed by 0 bases and J by 1 base, leaving 6 bases between them. DNA for the CDR3: TGTGCCAGCAGCTTGGACAGGGGCACAGATACGCAGTATTTT. Translating it yields CASSLDRGTDTQYF.

The rearrangement uses TRBV5-6 and TRBJ2-7, with 7 bases fitting TRBD1. Germline V gives CDR1 SGHDT, CDR2 YYEEEE. The CDR3 length is 13 residues. Trimming took 2 bases from V and 4 from J; bases not matched to a gene: 3. DNA for the CDR3: TGTGCCAGCAGCTTAAGGGGGCTATACGAGCAGTACGTC. The encoded protein is CASSLRGLYEQYV.

The V call is TRBV6-1, the J call TRBJ2-3; 7 nucleotides match TRBD1. Germline V CDR1 and CDR2: MNHNS, SASEGT. The V segment lost 1 base and the J segment 4 bases; nucleotides outside the gene matches: 5. This CDR3 is 15 amino acids long. The CDR3: CASSEGRGRSDTQYF. The CDR3 DNA is TGTGCCAGCAGTGAAGGTAGGGGGCGATCAGATACGCAGTATTTT.

The V call is TRBV6-6, the J call TRBJ2-2; D not resolved. The germline CDR1 and CDR2 sequences are MNHNY and SVGAGI (reference sequence). Trimming cost V 4 bases and J 6 bases, with 6 bases left between them. The CDR3 consists of 12 residues. The CDR3 protein is CASSSPAGELFF. CDR3 DNA sequence: TGTGCCAGCAGTTCCCCGGCCGGGGAGCTGTTTTTT.

The chain couples TRBV5-6 to TRBJ1-2, with D maybe TRBD1 (5 bases). This CDR3 is 13 amino acids long. The germline V and J ends were trimmed by 1 base and 6 bases, with 10 bases remaining between them. CDR1 is SGHDT, CDR2 YYEEEE, per germline. The CDR3 region has the DNA TGTGCCAGCAGCTTGTTCGTAGGGGATGGCTACACCTTC. Translating gives CASSLFVGDGYTF. The full variable domain, with the rest looked up from reference TRBV5-6 and TRBJ1-2, is DAGVTQSPTHLIKTRGQQVTLRCSPKSGHDTVSWYQQALGQGPQFIFQYYEEEERQRGNFPDRFSGHQFPNYSSELNVNALLLGDSALYLCASSLFVGDGYTFGSGTRLTVV.

The chain links TRBV6-5 to TRBJ2-1, with a tentative D call TRBD2 (5 bases). Trimming pared 2 bases from V and 6 bases from J, leaving 11 bases between. This CDR3 has 14 amino acids. Per the germline V gene, CDR1 is MNHEY and CDR2 is SVGAGI. CDR3 region: CASSYRLASNEQFF. The CDR3 DNA reads TGTGCCAGCAGTTACCGGCTAGCTTCCAATGAGCAGTTCTTC.

The chain combines TRBV15 with TRBJ2-3; D perhaps matches TRBD1 (6 bases). Per the germline V gene, CDR1 is LNHNV and CDR2 is YYDKDF (reference sequence). V was cut by 5 bases and J by 3 bases, with 15 bases left in between. This CDR3 spans 15 amino acids. CDR3 in amino acids: CATSSHGTLTDTQYF. CDR3 DNA sequence: TGTGCCACCAGCTCCCACGGGACACTTACAGATACGCAGTATTTT.

The V gene is TRBV5-1, the J gene TRBJ2-5; D is unclear. Trimming removed 3 bases at V and 5 bases at J, with 8 bases between. Germline V lookup: CDR1 SGHRS, CDR2 YFSETQ. This CDR3 comprises 12 residues. DNA of the CDR3: TGCGCCAGCAGCTCAACCCTGGAGACCCAGTACTTC. Protein sequence: CASSSTLETQYF.

The chain employs TRBV7-9 and TRBJ2-3; 10 nucleotides agree with TRBD2. The CDR3 has 15 amino acids. Trimming took 4 bases from V and 2 from J; bases not matched to a gene: 3. CDR1 is SEHNR and CDR2 is FQNEAQ in the germline V gene (reference sequence). DNA for the CDR3: TGTGCCAGCAGCTCACTAGCGGGGCCCACAGATACGCAGTATTTT. Translating it yields CASSSLAGPTDTQYF.

V usage is TRBV5-4 and J usage is TRBJ2-7; D possibly corresponds to TRBD2 (6 bases). The CDR3 is made up of 12 amino acids. Germline V gives CDR1 SGHNT, CDR2 YYREEE (reference sequence). Trimming stripped 4 bases from V and 4 bases from J, with 9 bases between. CDR3 amino acids: CASSRDLYEQYF. The CDR3 region has the DNA TGTGCCAGCAGCCGGGACTTGTACGAGCAGTACTTC.

Only one count was recorded for this clone. The V and J genes are TRBV7-9 and TRBJ2-3, with D maybe TRBD2 (6 bases). Germline V gene sequence: CDR1 SEHNR, CDR2 FQNEAQ (reference sequence). Trimming shortened V by 6 bases and J by 8 bases, and 12 bases separated the two germline ends. The CDR3 spans 12 residues. The CDR3 nucleotides read TGTGCCAGCAGAACGCTGGGGGGTACGCAGTATTTT. Its translation: CASRTLGGTQYF. Filled out from reference TRBV7-9 and TRBJ2-3, the complete variable domain reads DTGVSQNPRHKITKRGQNVTFRCDPISEHNRLYWYRQTLGQGPEFLTYFQNEAQLEKSRLLSDRFSAERPKGSFSTLEIQRTEQGDSAMYLCASRTLGGTQYFGPGTRLTVL.

The chain has TRBV4-1 and TRBJ2-7; TRBD1 matches 8 bases. The germline gives CDR1 MGHRA, CDR2 YSYEKL. The CDR3 loop spans 17 amino acids. V shed 3 bases, J shed 1 base, and the junction held 11 bases outside the gene matches. CDR3 loop: CASSQGNIRGPSYEQYF. CDR3 nucleotides: TGCGCCAGCAGCCAGGGCAATATCAGGGGGCCTTCCTACGAGCAGTACTTC.

The V call is TRBV28, the J call TRBJ2-7; 7 bases map to TRBD1. The length of the CDR3 is 14 residues. Germline V gives CDR1 MDHEN, CDR2 SYDVKM. V shed 3 bases, J shed 2 bases, and the junction held 4 bases outside the gene matches. The CDR3 DNA follows: TGTGCCAGCAGTTTCCCCGGGACAGCCTACGAGCAGTACTTC. Amino acids: CASSFPGTAYEQYF.

V and J are TRBV7-2 and TRBJ2-3, with TRBD2 identical over 9 bases. CDR3 length: 12 residues. V trimming: 1 base; J trimming: 13 bases; junction bases outside the gene matches: 3. Germline V gives CDR1 SGHTA, CDR2 FQGNSA. The CDR3 reads CASSLDSGGKYF. The CDR3 bases are TGTGCCAGCAGCTTAGATAGCGGGGGCAAGTATTTT.

Only one count was recorded for this clone. This rearrangement joins TRBV25-1 to TRBJ2-1; 8 nucleotides agree with TRBD2. From germline, CDR1 is MGHDK and CDR2 SYGVNS. The length of the CDR3 is 15 residues. V lost 3 bases, J lost 3 bases, and 4 bases stayed unmatched. CDR3 protein: CASSDGAGGYNEQFF. The CDR3 DNA follows: TGTGCCAGCAGTGATGGGGCGGGAGGCTACAATGAGCAGTTCTTC.

The chain has TRBV5-1 and TRBJ2-7; D is possibly TRBD1 (5 bases). Trimming removed 2 bases at V and 6 bases at J, with 12 bases between. This CDR3 comprises 13 residues. CDR1 is SGHRS, CDR2 YFSETQ, per germline. Here the CDR3 DNA reads TGCGCCAGCAGCTTTTCAGGGTACGGCGAGCAGTACTTC. The encoded protein is CASSFSGYGEQYF.

This clone was recorded many times. This chain links TRBV9 with TRBJ1-2; D perhaps matches TRBD1 (6 bases). This CDR3 is 15 amino acids long. Germline V CDR1 and CDR2: SGDLS, YYNGEE. V was shortened by 3 bases and J by 4 bases, with 16 bases between the two germline ends. The CDR3 sequence is CASSALRGRGYGYTF. The CDR3 nucleotides are TGTGCCAGCAGCGCCTTGAGAGGCAGGGGCTATGGCTACACCTTC.

The V gene is TRBV7-9, the J gene TRBJ1-6, with 7 bases matching TRBD1. The CDR3 spans 15 residues. V was clipped by 5 bases and J by 7 bases; unmatched bases: 8. Germline CDR1 and CDR2: SEHNR and FQNEAQ (reference sequence). This CDR3 is CASSPTGSPNSPLHF. CDR3 DNA: TGTGCCAGCAGCCCGACAGGGAGCCCGAATTCACCCCTCCACTTT. The variable domain in full, with the rest retrieved from reference TRBV7-9 and TRBJ1-6, is DTGVSQNPRHKITKRGQNVTFRCDPISEHNRLYWYRQTLGQGPEFLTYFQNEAQLEKSRLLSDRFSAERPKGSFSTLEIQRTEQGDSAMYLCASSPTGSPNSPLHFGNGTRLTVT.

V usage is TRBV13 and J usage is TRBJ1-1; TRBD1 aligns across 9 bases. The CDR3 runs to 13 residues. The trim removed 1 base at V and 10 bases at J, leaving 4 bases unmatched. Germline V gene data show CDR1 as PRHDT and CDR2 as FYEKMQ (reference sequence). CDR3 DNA: TGTGCCAGCAGCTTAGCCGGGACAGGGACAGCTTTCTTT. This sequence encodes CASSLAGTGTAFF.

The chain employs TRBV15 and TRBJ2-5; unclear D gene. The germline V and J ends were trimmed by 0 bases and 0 bases, with 2 bases remaining between them. The germline V gene has CDR1 LNHNV and CDR2 YYDKDF (reference sequence). This CDR3 spans 13 amino acids. The CDR3 spells CATSREYQETQYF. The CDR3 nucleotides read TGTGCCACCAGCAGAGAGTACCAAGAGACCCAGTACTTC.

This clone was found many times. CDR3 sequence (DNA): TGCGCCAGCAGCTTCCAGCGGGGGGATTACAATGAGCAGTTCTTC. Its translation: CASSFQRGDYNEQFF. V usage is TRBV5-1 and J usage is TRBJ2-1; 9 nucleotides align to TRBD2. Germline V CDR1 and CDR2: SGHRS, YFSETQ. This CDR3 has 15 residues. The J segment lost 4 bases and the V segment lost 2 bases, leaving 4 bases of the junction unmatched.

This sequence joins TRBV10-2 and TRBJ2-5, with TRBD2 matching over 9 bases. The trim removed 7 bases at V and 9 bases at J, leaving 18 bases unmatched. This CDR3 has 16 residues. Germline values: CDR1 WSHSY, CDR2 SAAADI. CDR3 nucleotides: TGCGCCAGCAATCCGGGGGCGGGAGGGCCTAGTGTGGCCCAGTACTTC. It translates to CASNPGAGGPSVAQYF.

This chain links TRBV7-9 with TRBJ2-1; a possible D gene is TRBD1 (6 bases). Trimming took 5 bases from V and 4 from J, leaving 21 bases between them. Per germline, CDR1 SEHNR and CDR2 FQNEAQ (reference sequence). CDR3 length: 17 residues. CDR3 residues: CASSPKLRTALYNEQFF. The CDR3 nucleotides are TGTGCCAGCAGCCCTAAACTTCGGACAGCCCTATACAATGAGCAGTTCTTC.

The chain carries TRBV29-1 and TRBJ2-5; a weak D match, TRBD1 (6 bases). The CDR3 extends over 12 amino acids. V shed 6 bases and J shed 2 bases, with 10 bases lying between them. The V gene's germline CDR1 is SQVTM and CDR2 ANQGSEA. The CDR3 nucleotides are TGCAGCGTCTTGACAGGTCAAGAGACCCAGTACTTC. Protein product: CSVLTGQETQYF.